The rows below give T cell receptor beta chains drawn from one sample of a study of T cell responses to AZD1222 COVID-19 vaccine. Some clones are missing from TCRdb's copy, which holds only in-frame ones; the method was immunoSEQ multiplex PCR. The sample holds about 130,000 clones; about 92% are singletons and the top ten take approximately 2.1%. The material sequenced was peripheral blood, taken on day 0 of AZD1222 vaccination. The receptors originated from an adult in good health. Both conserved end residues are part of each CDR3. A D gene is named only where the DNA matches it firmly. The listing skips clone size in some rows; elsewhere it reads once, few, many or a size class.

>-|TRBJ2-5|TRBV9|-
CASSPFQGGGETQYF
TGTGCCAGCAGCCCATTCCAAGGTGGAGGGGAGACCCAGTACTTC
>once|TRBJ1-2|TRBV3-1/TRBV3-2|-
CASSRPQGPRGYTF
TGTGCCAGCAGTCGTCCTCAGGGGCCTCGGGGCTACACCTTC
>-|TRBJ1-1|TRBV4-2|TRBD1
CASSPDGTGTTEAFF
TGTGCCAGCAGCCCTGATGGGACAGGGACTACTGAAGCTTTCTTT
>-|TRBJ2-7|TRBV28|-
CASSLDYEQYF
TGTGCCAGCAGTTTAGACTACGAGCAGTACTTC
>-|TRBJ2-1|TRBV10-3|-
CAISGTGGDGEQFF
TGTGCCATCAGCGGTACAGGGGGGGATGGGGAGCAGTTCTTC
>-|TRBJ2-6|TRBV10-3|-
CAISSQGLSGSGANVLTF
TGTGCCATCAGTTCCCAGGGTCTTTCTGGCTCTGGGGCCAACGTCCTGACTTTC
>once|TRBJ1-1|TRBV12-3/TRBV12-4|-
CASSLMGTEAFF
TGTGCCAGCAGTTTAATGGGTACTGAAGCTTTCTTT
>-|TRBJ1-4|TRBV7-3|-
CANPGEKLFF
TGTGCCAACCCTGGCGAAAAACTGTTTTTT
>-|TRBJ1-3|TRBV10-3|TRBD1
CAISNNPTGAESSGNTIYF
TGTGCCATCAGTAACAACCCGACAGGGGCGGAGAGCTCTGGAAACACCATATATTTT
>-|TRBJ2-7|TRBV7-8|TRBD1
CASSRNSGTAYEQYF
TGTGCCAGCAGCCGAAACTCCGGGACAGCCTACGAGCAGTACTTC
>-|TRBJ1-2|TRBV10-3|-
CAISEGVKYGYTF
TGTGCCATCAGTGAGGGGGTGAAATATGGCTACACCTTC
>once|TRBJ1-1|TRBV12-3/TRBV12-4|-
CASKLGNTEAFF
TGTGCCAGCAAGCTAGGAAACACTGAAGCTTTCTTT
>-|TRBJ1-1|TRBV7-2|-
CASSFSRGVPEAFF
TGTGCCAGCAGCTTTTCAAGGGGGGTCCCTGAAGCTTTCTTT
>-|TRBJ1-5|TRBV6-5|-
CASLGNSNQPQHF
TGTGCCAGCCTCGGAAATAGCAATCAGCCCCAGCATTTT
>-|TRBJ1-5|TRBV7-2|-
CASSFEGDQPQHF
TGTGCCAGCAGCTTTGAGGGCGATCAGCCCCAGCATTTT
>once|TRBJ1-2|TRBV5-4|TRBD1
CASRPLLTGGDYGYTF
TGTGCCAGCAGACCACTCTTAACAGGGGGTGACTATGGCTACACCTTC
>-|TRBJ2-7|TRBV5-1|-
CASRDSTDNYEQYF
TGCGCCAGCAGGGATTCTACGGATAACTACGAGCAGTACTTC
>-|TRBJ1-2|TRBV24-1|-
CATKGQGDLGYTF
TGTGCCACCAAGGGCCAGGGCGATTTGGGCTACACCTTC
>-|TRBJ2-7|TRBV3-1/TRBV3-2|TRBD1
CASSQVGTGVSYEQYF
TGTGCCAGCAGCCAGGTTGGGACAGGGGTTTCCTACGAGCAGTACTTC
>-|TRBJ2-1|TRBV6-2/TRBV6-3|TRBD2
CASSTTSGGGNEQFF
TGTGCCAGCAGTACTACTAGCGGGGGGGGCAATGAGCAGTTCTTC
>-|TRBJ2-4|TRBV19|TRBD1
CASSEQQGAVQYF
TGTGCCAGTAGTGAGCAACAGGGGGCCGTTCAGTACTTC
>-|TRBJ1-2|TRBV27|-
CASRPGGGYGYTF
TGTGCCAGCAGGCCGGGAGGGGGTTATGGCTACACCTTC
>once|TRBJ2-5|TRBV15|TRBD2
CATSLRLAGEGETQYF
TGTGCCACCAGCTTGCGACTAGCGGGGGAGGGAGAGACCCAGTACTTC
>-|TRBJ2-5|TRBV6-1|TRBD2
CASREASGVWETQYF
TGTGCCAGCAGAGAAGCTAGCGGGGTATGGGAGACCCAGTACTTC
>-|TRBJ1-2|TRBV27|-
CASSLYGAYGYTF
TGTGCCAGCAGTTTATACGGTGCCTATGGCTACACCTTC
>-|TRBJ1-2|TRBV6-5|-
CASSSQGGDGYTF
TGTGCCAGCAGTTCGCAGGGTGGTGATGGCTACACCTTC
>-|TRBJ2-7|TRBV5-6|TRBD1
CASSWDRGTYEQYF
TGTGCCAGCAGCTGGGACAGGGGGACCTACGAGCAGTACTTC
>once|TRBJ2-3|TRBV10-3|TRBD2
CAIRTSGGSTDTQYF
TGTGCCATCAGGACTAGCGGGGGGAGCACAGATACGCAGTATTTT
>-|TRBJ2-2|TRBV28|-
CASLGTMDTGELFF
TGTGCCAGCCTCGGGACGATGGACACCGGGGAGCTGTTTTTT
>-|TRBJ1-1|TRBV5-1|-
CASSLNRPSDEAFF
TGCGCCAGCAGCTTGAACAGACCCTCTGACGAAGCTTTCTTT
>-|TRBJ1-2|TRBV5-1|-
CASSLGNTYGYTF
TGCGCCAGCAGCTTGGGGAATACTTATGGCTACACCTTC
>-|TRBJ1-5|TRBV7-8|-
CASSSGTGNQPQHF
TGTGCCAGCAGCTCAGGAACAGGGAATCAGCCCCAGCATTTT
>-|TRBJ2-5|TRBV2|-
CASKTGRAETQYF
TGTGCCAGCAAGACAGGGAGGGCAGAGACCCAGTACTTC
>-|TRBJ2-3|TRBV7-2|-
CASSLGRSYTQYF
TGTGCCAGCAGCTTAGGGAGATCATATACGCAGTATTTT
>-|TRBJ2-4|TRBV4-1|TRBD1
CASSHPGTGVNIQYF
TGCGCCAGCAGCCACCCCGGGACAGGGGTAAACATTCAGTACTTC
>once|TRBJ2-7|TRBV5-1|-
CASSLRQASYEQYF
TGCGCCAGCAGCCTTAGACAGGCTTCCTACGAGCAGTACTTC
>once|TRBJ2-3|TRBV10-3|-
CAISEQGADTQYF
TGTGCCATCAGTGAGCAGGGCGCAGATACGCAGTATTTT
>-|TRBJ2-4|TRBV27|-
CASSLLAPWAKNIQYF
TGTGCCAGCAGTTTATTGGCCCCTTGGGCCAAAAACATTCAGTACTTC
>-|TRBJ2-7|TRBV5-4|-
CASSLDPEGYEQYF
TGTGCCAGCAGCTTGGATCCCGAGGGCTACGAGCAGTACTTC
>once|TRBJ1-1|TRBV6-5|-
CASSLHSNTEAFF
TGTGCCAGCAGTTTACATAGTAACACTGAAGCTTTCTTT
>-|TRBJ1-4|TRBV5-6|-
CASSLREKLFF
TGTGCCAGCAGCTTAAGGGAAAAACTGTTTTTT
>-|TRBJ2-7|TRBV6-5|-
CASSYFDSWGIYEQYF
TGTGCCAGCAGTTATTTCGACAGCTGGGGGATCTACGAGCAGTACTTC
>-|TRBJ1-1|TRBV5-1|-
CASSPPGNTEAFF
TGCGCCAGCAGCCCCCCGGGGAACACTGAAGCTTTCTTT
>-|TRBJ1-5|TRBV2|-
CASIGGLGSNQPQHF
TGTGCCAGCATAGGTGGATTGGGGAGCAATCAGCCCCAGCATTTT
>-|TRBJ1-6|TRBV5-8|-
CASSLAEGPNSPLHF
TGTGCCAGCAGCTTGGCCGAAGGCCCGAATTCACCCCTCCACTTT
>once|TRBJ1-1|TRBV5-4|-
CASSDRRLGANTEAFF
TGTGCCAGCAGCGACCGTAGGTTGGGGGCGAACACTGAAGCTTTCTTT
>-|TRBJ1-3|TRBV27|-
CASSEYRDSGNTIYF
TGTGCCAGCAGCGAATACAGGGACTCTGGAAACACCATATATTTT
>-|TRBJ2-7|TRBV7-5|-
CARSPGPSYEQYF
TGTGCCAGAAGCCCAGGACCCTCCTACGAGCAGTACTTC
>-|TRBJ2-7|TRBV18|-
CASSPPGPRSSYEQYF
TGTGCCAGCTCACCACCCGGCCCTAGGAGCTCCTACGAGCAGTACTTC
>-|TRBJ2-1|TRBV5-6|-
CASSKTTAGRNEQFF
TGTGCCAGCAGCAAAACCACGGCGGGGCGAAATGAGCAGTTCTTC
>-|TRBJ1-2|TRBV4-2|TRBD1
CASSLEDRSAYGYTF
TGTGCCAGCAGCCTAGAGGACAGGTCGGCCTATGGCTACACCTTC
>-|TRBJ2-2|TRBV7-2|-
CASSLGWAGYTGELFF
TGTGCCAGCAGCTTAGGGTGGGCAGGGTACACCGGGGAGCTGTTTTTT
>-|TRBJ2-7|TRBV18|TRBD1
CASSPGQGPSYEQYF
TGTGCCAGCTCACCTGGACAGGGACCCTCCTACGAGCAGTACTTC
>-|TRBJ2-7|TRBV4-3|-
CASSQGQDSYEQYF
TGCGCCAGCAGCCAAGGACAGGACTCCTACGAGCAGTACTTC
>-|TRBJ2-3|TRBV7-9|-
CASSTPSKRRDTQYF
TGTGCCAGCAGCACCCCGTCTAAGAGGAGGGATACGCAGTATTTT
>-|TRBJ2-1|TRBV18|TRBD2
CASSPTVAGGYNEQFF
TGTGCCAGCTCACCCACCGTGGCGGGGGGCTACAATGAGCAGTTCTTC
>-|TRBJ2-7|TRBV6-5|-
CASSTAGTLSFEQYF
TGTGCCAGCAGTACTGCCGGGACGCTCTCTTTCGAGCAGTACTTC
>-|TRBJ1-2|TRBV12-3/TRBV12-4|TRBD1
CASSQDRAYGYTF
TGTGCCAGCAGTCAAGACAGGGCCTATGGCTACACCTTC
>-|TRBJ1-5|TRBV19|-
CASKDSISNQPQHF
TGTGCCAGTAAAGACAGCATTAGCAATCAGCCCCAGCATTTT